This entry is about one TCR beta chain. The antigen is not known. The sample belongs to a study of OX40 agonist ivuxolimab in advanced cancers. Study as a whole: Ivuxolimab, which is an agonistic anti-OX40 (CD134) antibody, was administered to the patients. Study-wide findings and caveats: Blood T cells, both CD4+ and CD8+, expanded clonally by week 6 at 0.1 to 3.0 mg/kg.

V gave up 4 bases and J gave up 1 base, with 14 bases separating them. Germline assignment: CDR1 SQVTM and CDR2 ANQGSEA. CDR3 length: 14 residues. Profiling relied on immunoSEQ multiplex PCR, and the TCRdb table lists in-frame clones only, not all of them. The sample holds tens of thousands of clones, roughly 85% seen once. This receptor was taken from an adult with an advanced solid tumor such as melanoma, head and neck, liver or kidney cancer. Here the sequenced sample was CD4+ or CD8+ T cells sorted from blood, taken in a trial of the OX40 agonist ivuxolimab. This chain joins TRBV29-1 and TRBJ2-7; tentative D call: TRBD1 (5 bases). Written as DNA, the CDR3 is TGCAGCGTTGGGGGCCTTTTTGGGTCCTACGAGCAGTACTTC. Protein sequence: CSVGGLFGSYEQYF.